A single sample is the source of the 27 T cell receptor beta chains below, sequenced in a study of shared clonotypes between healthy human individuals. TCRdb keeps only in-frame clones here, not all; method: immunoSEQ multiplex PCR. The table lists roughly 810,000 clones, roughly 96% of them singletons. CD8 cells classed as naive were CD45RO-negative and positively selected for CCR7, excluding terminally differentiated effector memory CD45RA+ cells. The sample consisted of naive CD8+ T cells sorted from blood. Source of these receptors: a man younger than 45 in good health.

This chain connects TRBV11-2 to TRBJ2-7, with unresolved D. V lost 4 bases, J lost 3 bases, and 16 bases lay in between. CDR3 length: 15 residues. Germline V gives CDR1 SGHAT, CDR2 FQNNGV. The CDR3 DNA is TGTGCCAGCAGCTCCCGAGTCTTGACGATCTACGAGCAGTACTTC. The encoded protein is CASSSRVLTIYEQYF.

V is TRBV10-2 and J is TRBJ2-7, with TRBD1 matching 10 bases. J was trimmed by 3 bases and V by 3 bases; bases with no gene match: 2. This CDR3 contains 14 residues. Germline V gene sequence: CDR1 WSHSY, CDR2 SAAADI. The CDR3 DNA sequence: TGCGCCAGCAGTGACGACAGGGGGCTCTACGAGCAGTACTTC. Translating gives CASSDDRGLYEQYF.

The rearrangement links TRBV11-2 to TRBJ2-7, with unresolved D. V was shortened by 2 bases and J by 7 bases, with 12 bases between the two germline ends. The CDR3 loop spans 13 amino acids. The germline gives CDR1 SGHAT, CDR2 FQNNGV. CDR3 coding DNA: TGTGCCAGCAGCTTAAACCCCCTCGGGGAGCAGTACTTC. Encoded protein: CASSLNPLGEQYF.

The V and J genes are TRBV5-4 and TRBJ2-5, with 12 bases fitting TRBD2. From germline, CDR1 is SGHNT and CDR2 YYREEE (reference sequence). The CDR3 has 15 amino acids. With V trimmed by 3 bases and J by 1 base, 1 base remained unmatched. DNA for the CDR3: TGTGCCAGCAGCTCGACTAGCGGGAGCCAAGAGACCCAGTACTTC. Encoded protein: CASSSTSGSQETQYF.

The chain joins TRBV6-6 to TRBJ2-7; D unclear. Germline-derived CDR1 and CDR2 are MNHNY and SVGAGI (reference sequence). V lost 5 bases and J lost 6, with 8 bases in between. The CDR3 covers 11 residues. CDR3 bases: TGTGCCAGCAGTCCGCCCCCCGAGCAGTACTTC. Its translation: CASSPPPEQYF.

The J gene is TRBJ2-3, the V gene TRBV7-9; D remains ambiguous. V was shortened by 8 bases and J by 4 bases, with 16 bases between the two germline ends. This CDR3 spans 14 amino acids. CDR1 and CDR2 (germline): SEHNR, FQNEAQ (reference sequence). The chain's CDR3 is CASLSPDPPDTQYF. The CDR3, as DNA: TGTGCCAGCCTTAGCCCGGACCCCCCAGATACGCAGTATTTT.

V gene TRBV7-9 combines with J gene TRBJ2-1; 7 bases agree with TRBD2. V was pared by 4 bases and J by 1 base, with 10 bases of the junction left unmatched. Looked up from germline, CDR1 is SEHNR and CDR2 is FQNEAQ (reference sequence). The CDR3 is made up of 17 amino acids. CDR3 loop: CASSSGVSGHSYNEQFF. CDR3 in DNA: TGTGCCAGCAGCTCGGGGGTTAGCGGGCATTCCTACAATGAGCAGTTCTTC. Variable domain in full (rest from reference TRBV7-9 and TRBJ2-1): DTGVSQNPRHKITKRGQNVTFRCDPISEHNRLYWYRQTLGQGPEFLTYFQNEAQLEKSRLLSDRFSAERPKGSFSTLEIQRTEQGDSAMYLCASSSGVSGHSYNEQFFGPGTRLTVL.

The rearrangement links TRBV11-2 to TRBJ2-5; TRBD1 aligns across 10 bases. Germline loops: CDR1 SGHAT, CDR2 FQNNGV. V lost 0 bases and J lost 5; bases outside the gene matches: 12. The length of the CDR3 is 18 residues. The CDR3 sequence is CASSLDRTGGYVWETQYF. CDR3 in DNA: TGTGCCAGCAGCTTAGATCGGACAGGGGGATACGTTTGGGAGACCCAGTACTTC.

The rearrangement links TRBV5-6 to TRBJ1-1; D is undetermined. V dropped 6 bases and J dropped 1 base, with 7 bases sitting between them. CDR3 size: 12 residues. CDR1 and CDR2 (germline): SGHDT, YYEEEE. Here the CDR3 reads CASMAGNTEAFF. The CDR3, as DNA: TGTGCCAGCATGGCTGGGAACACTGAAGCTTTCTTT.

The CDR3 is CAISVDRDNEQFF. In nucleotides, the CDR3 is TGTGCCATCAGTGTCGACAGGGACAATGAGCAGTTCTTC. This sequence joins TRBV10-3 and TRBJ2-1, with 7 bases that match TRBD1. This CDR3 comprises 13 residues. From germline, CDR1 is ENHRY and CDR2 SYGVKD. Losses at the gene ends were 4 bases for V and 5 bases for J; bases not matched to a gene: 2.

V and J are TRBV19 and TRBJ2-1, with TRBD2 matching over 7 bases. There are 14 residues in the CDR3. From germline, CDR1 is LNHDA and CDR2 SQIVND (reference sequence). V shed 3 bases and J 6 bases; nucleotides not matched to a gene: 5. The CDR3 nucleotides read TGTGCCAGTAGTATCGGGGGAGGGCCCAATGAGCAGTTCTTC. Protein: CASSIGGGPNEQFF.

The V and J genes are TRBV5-8 and TRBJ1-5; 8 bases fit TRBD1. Germline assignment: CDR1 SGHTS and CDR2 YDEGEE. This CDR3 contains 18 residues. Germline trimming cut 2 bases from V and 4 bases from J; bases unmatched to any gene: 14. CDR3 nucleotide sequence: TGTGCCAGCAGCTTTATGTTTTTTGAGACAGGGGCAAATCAGCCCCAGCATTTT. Translated, it gives CASSFMFFETGANQPQHF. Based on the CDR3 plus reference TRBV5-8 and TRBJ1-5, the full variable domain is EAGVTQSPTHLIKTRGQQATLRCSPISGHTSVYWYQQALGLGLQFLLWYDEGEERNRGNFPPRFSGRQFPNYSSELNVNALELEDSALYLCASSFMFFETGANQPQHFGDGTRLSIL.

This chain uses TRBV29-1 with TRBJ2-5, with D tentatively TRBD1 (5 bases). Trimming removed 7 bases at V and 1 base at J, with 13 bases between. The CDR3 covers 13 residues. Germline CDR1 reads SQVTM; CDR2 reads ANQGSEA. CDR3 sequence: CSADPGIQETQYF. CDR3 bases: TGCAGCGCTGACCCAGGGATCCAAGAGACCCAGTACTTC.

The chain couples TRBV4-1 to TRBJ1-2; 9 bases are a match to TRBD1. This CDR3 has 15 residues. With V trimmed by 0 bases and J by 8 bases, 7 bases remained unmatched. The germline V gene encodes CDR1 MGHRA and CDR2 YSYEKL. As DNA, the CDR3 is TGCGCCAGCAGCCAAGATTCGGGACAGGGTTACGGCTACACCTTC. This gives the protein CASSQDSGQGYGYTF.

The rearrangement joins TRBV6-5 to TRBJ1-1; D gene uncertain. Germline CDR1 and CDR2: MNHEY and SVGAGI. This CDR3 has 13 amino acids. Trimming left V 7 bases short and J 2 bases short, with 11 bases between. CDR3 in amino acids: CASTPIPNTEAFF. CDR3 in DNA: TGTGCCAGCACCCCAATCCCTAACACTGAAGCTTTCTTT.

This rearrangement joins TRBV6-1 to TRBJ2-1; possibly TRBD1 or TRBD2 for D (5 bases each). V dropped 5 bases and J dropped 9 bases, with 17 bases sitting between them. This CDR3 is built from 14 residues. Germline values: CDR1 MNHNS, CDR2 SASEGT. CDR3 loop: CASSRDRGPPEQFF. In DNA form, the CDR3 reads TGTGCCAGCAGTCGGGACCGAGGGCCCCCTGAGCAGTTCTTC.

The chain has TRBV5-1 and TRBJ2-1; TRBD1 aligns across 7 bases. Germline trimming cut 4 bases from V and 8 bases from J; bases unmatched to any gene: 9. CDR1 and CDR2 (germline): SGHRS, YFSETQ. This CDR3 contains 14 residues. CDR3 nucleotide sequence: TGCGCCAGCAGCCCAGGGGGACGGAGCGATGAGCAGTTCTTC. Amino acid sequence: CASSPGGRSDEQFF.

This chain links TRBV27 with TRBJ1-2; D not certain. The ends were cut back, 5 bases at V and 2 bases at J, with 12 bases in the middle. The CDR3 is made up of 14 amino acids. Germline values: CDR1 MNHEY, CDR2 SMNVEV (reference sequence). The CDR3 bases are TGTGCCAGCAGTCCGCCTCCGGGCAACTATGGCTACACCTTC. It codes for CASSPPPGNYGYTF.

This clone was recorded only once. The rearrangement uses TRBV10-2 and TRBJ2-1; D uncertain. The V gene lost 5 bases and the J gene lost 9 bases, with 8 bases spanning the gap. The CDR3 runs 11 residues. CDR1 is WSHSY, CDR2 SAAADI, per germline. The CDR3 reads CASSLGPEQFF. The CDR3 bases are TGCGCCAGCAGTTTAGGCCCTGAGCAGTTCTTC.

The CDR3 nucleotides are TGTGCCAGCAGCCGCCCGACTCCCGGGGAGCTGTTTTTT. Its translation: CASSRPTPGELFF. This chain uses TRBV9 with TRBJ2-2; D remains ambiguous. CDR1 and CDR2 from the germline V gene are SGDLS and YYNGEE. Trimming left V 4 bases short and J 6 bases short, with 10 bases between. This CDR3 has 13 amino acids.

This sequence joins TRBV6-5 and TRBJ1-2; 10 bases match TRBD1. Germline values: CDR1 MNHEY, CDR2 SVGAGI. V shed 6 bases and J 2 bases; nucleotides not matched to a gene: 0. CDR3 size: 13 residues. CDR3 sequence: CASRTGGNYGYTF. CDR3 DNA: TGTGCCAGCAGGACAGGGGGCAACTATGGCTACACCTTC.

The chain has TRBV7-2 and TRBJ2-5; D unresolved. CDR3 length: 17 residues. In germline, CDR1 is SGHTA, CDR2 FQGNSA. Trimming took off 2 bases at V and 1 base at J, with 17 bases between the two ends. The CDR3 loop reads CASSLKGFVETQETQYF. CDR3 sequence (DNA): TGTGCCAGCAGCTTAAAAGGGTTTGTGGAGACCCAAGAGACCCAGTACTTC.

This chain links TRBV13 with TRBJ2-1, with 9 bases fitting TRBD1. The CDR3 totals 15 residues. Germline V gives CDR1 PRHDT, CDR2 FYEKMQ (reference sequence). The trim removed 5 bases at V and 10 bases at J, leaving 12 bases unmatched. The CDR3 coding sequence is TGTGCCAGCAGCGACCAGGACAGGGGAGGTGTGGAGCAGTTCTTC. This sequence encodes CASSDQDRGGVEQFF. Together with reference TRBV13 and TRBJ2-1, the CDR3 gives the full variable domain: AAGVIQSPRHLIKEKRETATLKCYPIPRHDTVYWYQQGPGQDPQFLISFYEKMQSDKGSIPDRFSAQQFSDYHSELNMSSLELGDSALYFCASSDQDRGGVEQFFGPGTRLTVL.

The V and J genes are TRBV7-3 and TRBJ2-7; 9 bases line up with TRBD2. This CDR3 comprises 13 residues. Germline V CDR1 and CDR2: SGHTA, FQGTGA. J gave up 6 bases and V 6 bases, and 6 bases lay outside the gene matches. The CDR3 loop reads CASRDSGSSEQYF. In DNA, the CDR3 is TGTGCCAGCAGAGATAGCGGGAGTAGCGAGCAGTACTTC.

The genes are TRBV7-8 and TRBJ2-5; D may be TRBD1 (5 bases). The CDR3 runs 13 residues. Germline assignment: CDR1 SGHVS and CDR2 FQNEAQ. V lost 3 bases to trimming and J lost 5 bases, with 10 bases between them. The CDR3 here is CASSFDSRETQYF. The CDR3 bases are TGTGCCAGCAGCTTCGACAGCCGGGAGACCCAGTACTTC.

The CDR3 sequence: CASTTDRAGQPQHF. The DNA of the CDR3 is TGTGCCAGCACCACAGACAGGGCTGGTCAGCCCCAGCATTTT. The chain uses TRBV28 and TRBJ1-5; TRBD1 aligns across 7 bases. This CDR3 spans 14 amino acids. CDR1 and CDR2 (germline): MDHEN, SYDVKM. With 7 bases clipped from V and 6 bases from J, the junction kept 9 bases outside the gene matches.

The V gene is TRBV29-1, the J gene TRBJ2-7, with D possibly matching TRBD1 (6 bases). Trimming took 2 bases from V and 2 from J, leaving 19 bases between them. The CDR3 has 16 amino acids. Germline-derived CDR1 and CDR2 are SQVTM and ANQGSEA. CDR3 sequence: CSVEMTHRDMTYEQYF. The DNA for the CDR3 is TGCAGCGTTGAAATGACCCACCGGGACATGACCTACGAGCAGTACTTC.